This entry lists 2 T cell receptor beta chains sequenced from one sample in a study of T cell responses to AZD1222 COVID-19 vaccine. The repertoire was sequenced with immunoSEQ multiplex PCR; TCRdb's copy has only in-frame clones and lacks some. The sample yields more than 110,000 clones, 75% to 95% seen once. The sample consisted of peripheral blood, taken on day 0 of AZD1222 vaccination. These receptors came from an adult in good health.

The CDR3: CASSIGVSVRTFF. The CDR3 nucleotides are TGTGCCAGTAGTATAGGGGTGTCGGTTAGGACTTTCTTT. The chain has TRBV19 and TRBJ1-1; D ambiguous. The germline CDR1 and CDR2 sequences are LNHDA and SQIVND (reference sequence). With 1 base removed from V and 12 bases from J, the gap between germline ends came to 15 bases. This CDR3 spans 13 amino acids.

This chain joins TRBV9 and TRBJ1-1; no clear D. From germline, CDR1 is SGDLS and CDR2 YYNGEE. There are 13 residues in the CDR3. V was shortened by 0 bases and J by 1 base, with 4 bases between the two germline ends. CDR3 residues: CASSVDRNTEAFF. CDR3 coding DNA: TGTGCCAGCAGCGTAGATAGGAACACTGAAGCTTTCTTT.